This T cell receptor beta chain was sequenced during a study of T-cell reconstitution after alpha-beta-depleted transplantation in children. This clonotype was counted at least ten times. This CDR3 has 15 amino acids. V shed 5 bases and J 5 bases; nucleotides not matched to a gene: 9. Germline V CDR1 and CDR2: MDHEN, SYDVKM. Unique molecular identifiers were used to barcode this TCRbeta library. MiXCR, applied by TCRdb to the PCR reads, yields one record per CDR3 protein. The profile shows roughly 100,000 distinct CDR3 sequences, roughly 8.8% of them singletons. Material: PBMCs from the stem cell graft donor, obtained from the stem cell graft. This TCR was sampled from a human donor who donated a stem cell graft to a child with congenital amegakaryocytic thrombocytopenia. This chain uses TRBV28 with TRBJ2-1, with 7 bases lining up with TRBD1. Written as DNA, the CDR3 is TGTGCCAGCAGTCCAGCCCTGCAGGGGGACAATGAGCAGTTCTTC. It codes for CASSPALQGDNEQFF.